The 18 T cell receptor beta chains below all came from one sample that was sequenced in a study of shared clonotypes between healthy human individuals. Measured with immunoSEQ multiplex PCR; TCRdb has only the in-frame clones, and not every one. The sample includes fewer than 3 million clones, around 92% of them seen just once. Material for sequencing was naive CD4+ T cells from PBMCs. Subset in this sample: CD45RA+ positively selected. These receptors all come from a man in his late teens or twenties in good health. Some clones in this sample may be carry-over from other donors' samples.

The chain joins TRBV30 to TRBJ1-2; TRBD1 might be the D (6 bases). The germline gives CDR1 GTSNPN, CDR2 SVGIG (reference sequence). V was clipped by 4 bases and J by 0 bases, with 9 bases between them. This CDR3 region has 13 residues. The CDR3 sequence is CAWTGGSNYGYTF. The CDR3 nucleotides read TGTGCCTGGACGGGGGGCTCTAACTATGGCTACACCTTC.

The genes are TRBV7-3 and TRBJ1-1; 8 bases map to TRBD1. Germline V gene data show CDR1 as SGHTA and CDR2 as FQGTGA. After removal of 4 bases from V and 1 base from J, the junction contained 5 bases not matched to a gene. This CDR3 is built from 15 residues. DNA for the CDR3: TGTGCCAGCAGCTCCCAGGGGGCCAGGAACACTGAAGCTTTCTTT. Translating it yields CASSSQGARNTEAFF.

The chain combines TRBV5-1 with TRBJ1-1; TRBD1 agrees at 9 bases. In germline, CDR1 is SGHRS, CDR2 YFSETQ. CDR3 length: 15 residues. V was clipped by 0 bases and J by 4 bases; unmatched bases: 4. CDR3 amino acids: CASSLDPTGGTEAFF. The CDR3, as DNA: TGCGCCAGCAGCTTGGACCCGACAGGGGGCACTGAAGCTTTCTTT.

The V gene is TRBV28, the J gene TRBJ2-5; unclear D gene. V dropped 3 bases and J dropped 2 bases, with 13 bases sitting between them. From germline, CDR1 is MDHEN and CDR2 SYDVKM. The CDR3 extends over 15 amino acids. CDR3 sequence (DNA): TGTGCCAGCAGTTTCAGAATGGCCACTCAAGAGACCCAGTACTTC. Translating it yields CASSFRMATQETQYF.

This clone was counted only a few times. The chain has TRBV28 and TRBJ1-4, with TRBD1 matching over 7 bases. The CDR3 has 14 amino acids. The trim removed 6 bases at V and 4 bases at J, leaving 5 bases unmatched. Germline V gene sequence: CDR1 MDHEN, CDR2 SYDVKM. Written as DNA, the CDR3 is TGTGCCAGCAGCACGGGACAGTTTAATGAAAAACTGTTTTTT. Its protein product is CASSTGQFNEKLFF. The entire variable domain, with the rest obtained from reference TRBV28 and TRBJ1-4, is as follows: DVKVTQSSRYLVKRTGEKVFLECVQDMDHENMFWYRQDPGLGLRLIYFSYDVKMKEKGDIPEGYSVSREKKERFSLILESASTNQTSMYLCASSTGQFNEKLFFGSGTQLSVL.

CDR3 sequence (DNA): TGTGCCAGCAGGGGCAGAGAGAATCAGCCCCAGCATTTT. Residues: CASRGRENQPQHF. J is TRBJ1-5 and V is TRBV6-5; D ambiguous. The length of the CDR3 is 13 residues. Germline values: CDR1 MNHEY, CDR2 SVGAGI. Trimming shortened V by 6 bases and J by 4 bases, and 10 bases separated the two germline ends.

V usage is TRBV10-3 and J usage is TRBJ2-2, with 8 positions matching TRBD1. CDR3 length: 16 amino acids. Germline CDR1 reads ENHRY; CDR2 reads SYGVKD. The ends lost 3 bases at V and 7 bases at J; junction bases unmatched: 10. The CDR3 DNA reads TGTGCCATCAGTGATCGCACGGACAGGGCCAGCGGGGAGCTGTTTTTT. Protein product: CAISDRTDRASGELFF.

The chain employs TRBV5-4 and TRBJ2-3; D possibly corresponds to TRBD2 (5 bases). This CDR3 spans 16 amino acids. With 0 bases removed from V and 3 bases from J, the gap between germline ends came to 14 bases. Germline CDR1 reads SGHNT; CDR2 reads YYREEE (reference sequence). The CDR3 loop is CASSLVPEPGTDTQYF. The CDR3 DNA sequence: TGTGCCAGCAGCTTGGTGCCGGAGCCGGGGACAGATACGCAGTATTTT.

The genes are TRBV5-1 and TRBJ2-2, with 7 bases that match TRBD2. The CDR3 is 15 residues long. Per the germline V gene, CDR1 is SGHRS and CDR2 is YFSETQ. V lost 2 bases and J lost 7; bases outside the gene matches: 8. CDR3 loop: CASSFGREVVGELFF. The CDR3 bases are TGCGCCAGCAGCTTTGGACGGGAGGTTGTCGGGGAGCTGTTTTTT. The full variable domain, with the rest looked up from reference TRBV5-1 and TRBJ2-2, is KAGVTQTPRYLIKTRGQQVTLSCSPISGHRSVSWYQQTPGQGLQFLFEYFSETQRNKGNFPGRFSGRQFSNSRSEMNVSTLELGDSALYLCASSFGREVVGELFFGEGSRLTVL.

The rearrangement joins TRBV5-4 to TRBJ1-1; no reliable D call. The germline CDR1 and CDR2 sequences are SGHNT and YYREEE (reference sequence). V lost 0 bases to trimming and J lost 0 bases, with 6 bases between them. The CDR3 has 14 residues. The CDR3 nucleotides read TGTGCCAGCAGCTTGGGTACCATGAACACTGAAGCTTTCTTT. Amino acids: CASSLGTMNTEAFF.

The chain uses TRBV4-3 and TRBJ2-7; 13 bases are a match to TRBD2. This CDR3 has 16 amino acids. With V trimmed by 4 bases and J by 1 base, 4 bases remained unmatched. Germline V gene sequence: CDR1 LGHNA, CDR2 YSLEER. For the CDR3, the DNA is TGCGCCAGCAGCCCCAGGACTAGCGGGAGTTCCTACGAGCAGTACTTC. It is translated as CASSPRTSGSSYEQYF.

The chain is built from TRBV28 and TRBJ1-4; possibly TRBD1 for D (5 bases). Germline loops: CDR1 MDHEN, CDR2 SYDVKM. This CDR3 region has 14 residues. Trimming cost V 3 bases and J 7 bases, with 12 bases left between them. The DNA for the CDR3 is TGTGCCAGCAGTTTTCAAGGAGGGGTTGAAAAACTGTTTTTT. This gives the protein CASSFQGGVEKLFF.

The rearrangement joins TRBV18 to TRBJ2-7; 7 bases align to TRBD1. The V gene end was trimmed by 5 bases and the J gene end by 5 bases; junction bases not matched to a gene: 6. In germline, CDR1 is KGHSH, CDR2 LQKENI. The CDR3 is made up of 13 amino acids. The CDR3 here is CASSAQGLDEQYF. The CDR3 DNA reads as TGTGCCAGCTCAGCACAGGGGTTGGACGAGCAGTACTTC.

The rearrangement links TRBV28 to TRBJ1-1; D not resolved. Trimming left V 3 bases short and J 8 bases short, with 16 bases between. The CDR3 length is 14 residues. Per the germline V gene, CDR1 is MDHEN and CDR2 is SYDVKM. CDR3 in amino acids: CASSLSGWGAEAFF. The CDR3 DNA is TGTGCCAGCAGTTTGTCGGGATGGGGTGCGGAAGCTTTCTTT. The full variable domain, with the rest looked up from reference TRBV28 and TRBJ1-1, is DVKVTQSSRYLVKRTGEKVFLECVQDMDHENMFWYRQDPGLGLRLIYFSYDVKMKEKGDIPEGYSVSREKKERFSLILESASTNQTSMYLCASSLSGWGAEAFFGQGTRLTVV.

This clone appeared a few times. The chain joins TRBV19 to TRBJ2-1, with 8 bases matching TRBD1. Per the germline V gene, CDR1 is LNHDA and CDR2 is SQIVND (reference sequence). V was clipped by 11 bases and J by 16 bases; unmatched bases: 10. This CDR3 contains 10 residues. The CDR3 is CAGIRDRRFF. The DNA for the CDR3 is TGTGCCGGAATCCGGGACAGGAGATTCTTC.

The CDR3 sequence is CASSHRTGAEQYF. CDR3 bases: TGTGCCAGCAGTCACCGGACAGGGGCCGAGCAGTACTTC. The rearrangement uses TRBV28 and TRBJ2-7, with 9 positions matching TRBD1. Germline V gives CDR1 MDHEN, CDR2 SYDVKM. CDR3 length: 13 amino acids. The ends lost 5 bases at V and 6 bases at J; junction bases unmatched: 5.

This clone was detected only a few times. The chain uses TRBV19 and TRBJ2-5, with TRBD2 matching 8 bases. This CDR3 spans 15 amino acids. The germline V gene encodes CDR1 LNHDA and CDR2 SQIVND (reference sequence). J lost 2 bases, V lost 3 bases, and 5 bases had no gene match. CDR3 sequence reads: CASSIFSGTQETQYF. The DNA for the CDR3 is TGTGCCAGTAGTATCTTTAGCGGGACTCAAGAGACCCAGTACTTC.

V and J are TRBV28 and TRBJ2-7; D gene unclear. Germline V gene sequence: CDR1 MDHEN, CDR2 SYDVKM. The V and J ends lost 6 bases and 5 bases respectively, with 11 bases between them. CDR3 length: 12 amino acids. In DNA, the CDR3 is TGTGCCAGCAGCCCCGGGCCTCACGAGCAGTACTTC. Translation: CASSPGPHEQYF.